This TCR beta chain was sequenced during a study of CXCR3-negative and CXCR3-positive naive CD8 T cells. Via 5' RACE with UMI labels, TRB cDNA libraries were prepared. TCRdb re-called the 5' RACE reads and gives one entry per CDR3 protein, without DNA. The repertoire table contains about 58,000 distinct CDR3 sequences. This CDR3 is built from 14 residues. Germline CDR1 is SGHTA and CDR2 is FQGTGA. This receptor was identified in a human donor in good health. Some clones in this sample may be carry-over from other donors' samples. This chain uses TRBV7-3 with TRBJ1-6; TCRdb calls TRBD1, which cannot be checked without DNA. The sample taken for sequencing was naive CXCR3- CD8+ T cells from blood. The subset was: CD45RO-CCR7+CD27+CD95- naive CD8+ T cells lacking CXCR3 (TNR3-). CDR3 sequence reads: CASRYGTANSPLHF.